This T cell receptor (beta chain) was documented in a study of cytomegalovirus exposure and HLA in healthy donors. About the research overall: From donors who were HLA-typed, an early data release held about 85 million unique TCRs. Findings and limits, study-wide: Later analysis found that TCR beta chains associated with HLA were more clonally expanded than other, equally common chains. Cytomegalovirus-associated status was assigned to 164 TCR beta chains. Productive rates of about 87% or about 30% were seen for most TCR beta V segments in an earlier analysis.

The PCR employed 60 Vbeta primers together with 13 Jbeta primers. The assay was immunoSEQ multiplex PCR, and TCRdb's table has in-frame clones only and misses some. The sample consists of 70,000 or so clones, about 73% of them appearing once. Notes on this clone: The antigen is unknown. This same CDR3 is encoded by further DNA sequences in the sample.

The germline V gene has CDR1 SNHLY and CDR2 FYNNEI. This CDR3 contains 14 residues. With 6 bases clipped from V and 4 bases from J, the junction kept 4 bases outside the gene matches. The chain links TRBV2 to TRBJ1-5; 9 positions match TRBD1. Source material: PBMCs. This clonotype originated in a woman in her 30s in good health and CMV-seronegative. CDR3 protein: CASSVDRGNQPQHF. CDR3 sequence (DNA): TGTGCCAGCAGCGTCGACAGGGGGAATCAGCCCCAGCATTTT. Together with reference TRBV2 and TRBJ1-5, the CDR3 gives the full variable domain: EPEVTQTPSHQVTQMGQEVILRCVPISNHLYFYWYRQILGQKVEFLVSFYNNEISEKSEIFDDQFSVERPDGSNFTLKIRSTKLEDSAMYFCASSVDRGNQPQHFGDGTRLSIL.